This entry is about one T cell receptor beta chain. Its antigen target is currently unknown. It has no much larger one-base neighbor in the sample; base qualities were not kept. This record belongs to a study of T cell responses to AZD1222 COVID-19 vaccine (dated by TCRdb to the early 2020s). Regarding the study in general: AZD1222 recipients with second doses at about 4 weeks or about 12 weeks were pooled, because spike-specific TCR depth and breadth did not differ between schedules. A total of more than 230 trial participants underwent TCR sequencing, of whom nearly 210 received two doses of AZD1222 and 26 received two doses of the MenACWY control vaccine. Trial participants were enrolled by age into 18-55, 56-69 and 70-plus year subgroups, with about 150, 27 and 61 TCR-sequenced participants respectively. Beyond this particular receptor, the publication reports: The vaccine-associated CD4 TCRs covered the entire spike protein, and the dominant responses fell in regions 160-218 and 743-854. Because no samples from the day 14 peak response were available, repertoires could be characterized only after the peak T cell response. Conclusions about previously exposed vaccinees are limited, since just a handful of AZD1222 recipients were seropositive for SARS-CoV-2 at baseline. Reportedly, almost half of the unique spike-specific TCRs recognized epitopes lying outside the regions that are mutated in the B.1.351 and B.1.1.7 variants. Most participants were white British and females outnumbered males, and the authors suggested that clonal diversity may have been underestimated. After two AZD1222 doses, spike-specific TCR breadth and depth were significantly higher than at day 0 and than in MenACWY recipients. The 56-69-year group was small, and its depth increase did not reach significance, likely because of low power.

Taken with the paper, the label for time point translates to: baseline before first vaccination. Samples from vaccinated people were obtained from the UK trials COV001 and COV002, which included a single-blind randomized controlled phase 2/3 trial of AZD1222 (ChAdOx1 nCoV-19) in healthy adults. For TCRbeta chain sequencing, PBMC samples from trial participants were taken at day 0 and at day 28 after the second dose. The CDR3 regions of human TCRbeta chains were analyzed by immunosequencing. The source study handled its data this way. TCRs in the repertoires were matched against a reference library of SARS-CoV-2-specific TCRs that had been generated with the MIRA antigen-specificity platform. Breadth was defined as the fraction of unique TCRs that were SARS-CoV-2-associated. Depth was defined as the fraction of total T cells that were SARS-CoV-2-associated. Using the MIRA data, each spike-specific TCR was mapped to the spike region that the TCR reacts to and placed in a CD4 or CD8 class. Log10-transformed breadth and depth values were compared by one-way ANOVA with Sidak's multiple comparisons tests. As stored in TCRdb, this immuneACCESS dataset retains in-frame rearrangements with V and J assigned. A fraction of the clones does not appear; measured against another copy, unresolved V genes explain less than half of the discrepancy, and the remainder lacks a known reason. D and trimming come from the DNA, and the V and J calls and clone size come from that table. In this sample the table shows 110,000 to 150,000 clones, nearly 95% of which occur a single time. The ten largest clones capture approximately 5% of the sample.

The germline V and J ends show losses of 10 bases and 1 base respectively, and no gene match explains 6 bases of the junction. The CDR3 starts with the cysteine, ends with the phenylalanine, and has 14 residues. Here the CDR3 DNA is all that survives: 42 bases in frame from base 1. CDR1 and CDR2 (SGHNT, YYREEE) derive from the germline V gene (reference sequence). The sequence derives from an adult in good health. Specimen: peripheral blood, collected on day 0 of AZD1222 vaccination. This chain is built from TRBV5-4 and TRBJ2-2; TRBD1 agrees with 8 junctional bases. DNA sequence: TGTGCCTTCCAAGGACAGGGGAACACCGGGGAGCTGTTTTTT. Its protein reads: CAFQGQGNTGELFF.